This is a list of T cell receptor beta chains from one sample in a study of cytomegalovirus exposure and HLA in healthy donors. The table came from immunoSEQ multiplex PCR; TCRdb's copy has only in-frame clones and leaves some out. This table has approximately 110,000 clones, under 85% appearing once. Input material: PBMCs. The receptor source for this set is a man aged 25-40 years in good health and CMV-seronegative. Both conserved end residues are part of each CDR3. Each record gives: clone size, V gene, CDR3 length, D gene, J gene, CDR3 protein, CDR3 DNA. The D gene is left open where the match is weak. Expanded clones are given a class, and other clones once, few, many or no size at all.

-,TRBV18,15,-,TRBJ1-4,CASSPAARVSEKLFF,TGTGCCAGCTCACCAGCGGCCAGGGTGAGCGAAAAACTGTTTTTT
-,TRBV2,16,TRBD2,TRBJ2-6,CASSTSGSSGANVLTF,TGTGCCAGTTCGACTAGCGGGAGCTCTGGGGCCAACGTCCTGACTTTC
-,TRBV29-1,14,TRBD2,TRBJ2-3,CSGQTSGSTDTQYF,TGCAGCGGGCAGACTAGCGGGTCCACAGATACGCAGTATTTT
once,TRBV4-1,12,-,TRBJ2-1,CASLGGTHEQFF,TGCGCCAGCCTGGGGGGGACACATGAGCAGTTCTTC
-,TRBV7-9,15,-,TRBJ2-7,CASSLEGLGPYEQYF,TGTGCCAGCAGCTTAGAGGGGTTGGGTCCCTACGAGCAGTACTTC
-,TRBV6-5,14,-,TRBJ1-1,CASSYSKPNTDAFF,TGTGCCAGCAGTTACTCGAAACCCAACACCGATGCTTTCTTT
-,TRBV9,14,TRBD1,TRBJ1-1,CASSPGTDNTEAFF,TGTGCCAGCAGCCCCGGGACAGATAACACTGAAGCTTTCTTT
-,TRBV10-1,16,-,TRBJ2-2,CASSGTWRANTGELFF,TGCGCCAGCAGTGGTACGTGGCGGGCGAACACCGGGGAGCTGTTTTTT
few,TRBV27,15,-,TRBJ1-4,CASRTGRSSNEKLFF,TGTGCCAGCAGAACAGGGAGATCATCTAATGAAAAACTGTTTTTT
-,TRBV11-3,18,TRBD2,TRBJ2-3,CASSLGPATSRIEGTQYF,TGTGCCAGCAGCTTAGGCCCGGCGACTAGCCGCATAGAGGGTACGCAGTATTTT
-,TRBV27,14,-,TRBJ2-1,CASSLLAKINEQFF,TGTGCCAGCAGTTTATTAGCCAAGATCAATGAGCAGTTCTTC
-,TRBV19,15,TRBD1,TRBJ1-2,CASSMNRGKAYGYTF,TGTGCCAGTAGTATGAACAGGGGAAAGGCCTATGGCTACACCTTC
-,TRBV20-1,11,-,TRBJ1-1,CSANGQTEAFF,TGCAGTGCAAACGGACAGACTGAAGCTTTCTTT
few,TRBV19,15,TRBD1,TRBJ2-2,CASTAGTANTGELFF,TGTGCCAGTACCGCCGGGACAGCGAACACCGGGGAGCTGTTTTTT